These 28 T cell receptor beta chains share one sample of origin, sequenced in a study of blood T cell repertoires in COVID-19. The assay was immunoSEQ multiplex PCR, and TCRdb's table has in-frame clones only and misses some. There are hundreds of thousands of clones in the sample; roughly three quarters occur only once, and 4% lies in the top ten. The sequenced material came from peripheral blood. The receptor set was obtained from a woman in her thirties or forties with active or convalescent COVID-19.

The rearrangement joins TRBV24-1 to TRBJ1-2, with D maybe TRBD1 (5 bases). The germline gives CDR1 KGHDR, CDR2 SFDVKD. CDR3 length: 15 residues. Deletions cut 4 bases from V and 8 bases from J, with 19 bases between. CDR3 residues: CATSDSPGGTAGYTF. DNA for the CDR3: TGTGCCACCAGTGACTCGCCGGGAGGGACCGCGGGCTACACCTTC.

The chain joins TRBV19 to TRBJ1-1, with D hard to call. This CDR3 comprises 11 residues. Germline V gene sequence: CDR1 LNHDA, CDR2 SQIVND (reference sequence). Trimming pared 5 bases from V and 4 bases from J, leaving 5 bases between. The CDR3 sequence: CASSRGTEAFF. The CDR3 bases are TGTGCCAGTAGTCGGGGCACTGAAGCTTTCTTT.

The V call is TRBV29-1, the J call TRBJ1-3; no firm D call. Germline CDR1 is SQVTM and CDR2 is ANQGSEA. The CDR3 length is 12 residues. V lost 4 bases and J lost 4, with 8 bases in between. CDR3 DNA sequence: TGCAGCGTTGGGACTGACGGAAACACCATATATTTT. This sequence encodes CSVGTDGNTIYF.

The table lists this clone with a count of one. The chain joins TRBV10-1 to TRBJ2-3; 7 bases are a match to TRBD1. This CDR3 comprises 15 residues. J gave up 0 bases and V 0 bases, and 0 bases lay outside the gene matches. Germline V lookup: CDR1 WNHNN, CDR2 SYGVQD (reference sequence). CDR3 protein: CASSESTGSTDTQYF. The DNA of the CDR3 is TGCGCCAGCAGTGAGTCGACAGGGAGCACAGATACGCAGTATTTT.

A remark on this clone: The same CDR3 is also encoded by other DNA sequences in this sample. The chain is built from TRBV4-1 and TRBJ1-5; TRBD1 might be the D (6 bases). CDR3 length: 15 amino acids. Between the trimmed V and J ends, which lost 0 bases and 1 base, there was a span of 7 bases. Per the germline V gene, CDR1 is MGHRA and CDR2 is YSYEKL. Here the CDR3 DNA reads TGCGCCAGCAGCCAAGACGGACAGAGCAATCAGCCCCAGCATTTT. Amino acids: CASSQDGQSNQPQHF.

The J gene is TRBJ2-2, the V gene TRBV3-1 (or the pseudogene TRBV3-2); D is uncertain. The V gene's germline CDR1 is LGHDT and CDR2 YNNKEL (reference sequence). CDR3 length equals 11 residues. V lost 4 bases to trimming and J lost 6 bases, with 3 bases between them. CDR3 DNA sequence: TGTGCCAGCAGCCTAGCCGGGGAGCTGTTTTTT. Its translation is CASSLAGELFF.

DNA for the CDR3: TGTGCCGGGGGGCGAGGGACAGCTAGCACAGATACGCAGTATTTT. It translates to CAGGRGTASTDTQYF. V gene TRBV2 combines with J gene TRBJ2-3; D is perhaps TRBD1 (7 bases). CDR3 length equals 15 residues. Per germline, CDR1 SNHLY and CDR2 FYNNEI. Trimming took off 11 bases at V and 0 bases at J, with 18 bases between the two ends.

The CDR3 region is CASSSLHLAGGTDTQYF. DNA for the CDR3: TGTGCCAGCAGTTCACTCCACCTAGCGGGGGGCACAGATACGCAGTATTTT. This chain connects TRBV28 to TRBJ2-3, with 10 bases aligning to TRBD2. The CDR3 loop spans 17 amino acids. V gave up 4 bases and J gave up 1 base; unmatched junction bases: 8. CDR1 and CDR2 from the germline V gene are MDHEN and SYDVKM.

This clone has only one observation. The CDR3 here is CASSPIDYSGNTIYF. The CDR3 DNA sequence: TGTGCCAGCTCACCAATAGACTACTCTGGAAACACCATATATTTT. The chain employs TRBV18 and TRBJ1-3; no firm D call. The CDR3 contains 15 residues. V was pared by 2 bases and J by 0 bases, with 8 bases between. The germline CDR1 and CDR2 sequences are KGHSH and LQKENI.

This clone was counted once. The chain has TRBV6-6 and TRBJ1-2; 8 bases map to TRBD1. The CDR3 is 14 amino acids. Germline V gives CDR1 MNHNY, CDR2 SVGAGI (reference sequence). Trimming removed 2 bases from V and 6 bases from J; junction bases left unmatched: 5. This CDR3 reads CASSYPTGADGYTF. In DNA, the CDR3 is TGTGCCAGCAGTTACCCGACAGGGGCCGATGGCTACACCTTC.

This chain joins TRBV2 and TRBJ1-1; no reliable D call. Trimming took off 3 bases at V and 11 bases at J, with 16 bases between the two ends. Germline V CDR1 and CDR2: SNHLY, FYNNEI. This CDR3 spans 13 amino acids. CDR3 sequence: CASSDSSVLTAFF. In DNA, the CDR3 is TGTGCCAGCAGTGATTCGTCGGTGTTAACGGCTTTCTTT.

This rearrangement joins TRBV18 to TRBJ2-2, with 8 bases matching TRBD2. Unmatched junction bases numbered 0, after V lost 2 bases and J lost 4 bases. The CDR3 sequence is 14 residues long. CDR1 is KGHSH and CDR2 is LQKENI in the germline V gene. The CDR3 reads CASSPAGGTGELFF. Written as DNA, the CDR3 is TGTGCCAGCTCACCAGCGGGAGGCACCGGGGAGCTGTTTTTT.

The rearrangement links TRBV30 to TRBJ2-7; 7 bases line up with TRBD2. The CDR3 has 12 amino acids. V lost 1 base and J lost 4; bases outside the gene matches: 1. Germline CDR1 reads GTSNPN; CDR2 reads SVGIG (reference sequence). CDR3 nucleotides: TGTGCCTGGAGTGCGGGGGGTTACGAGCAGTACGTC. Translated: CAWSAGGYEQYV.

This chain joins TRBV18 and TRBJ1-2; 8 bases fit TRBD1. From germline, CDR1 is KGHSH and CDR2 LQKENI. This CDR3 spans 16 amino acids. The trim removed 6 bases at V and 8 bases at J, leaving 17 bases unmatched. The CDR3, as DNA: TGTGCCAGCTCGGATAACCGACAGGGGAGGGGCAACGGCTACACCTTC. Encoded protein: CASSDNRQGRGNGYTF.

In DNA form, the CDR3 reads TGCGCCAGCAGCTTACGCGGGGGGGCTGGGGAGACCCAGTACTTC. Translation: CASSLRGGAGETQYF. The V call is TRBV5-1, the J call TRBJ2-5; 9 bases are a match to TRBD2. V lost 2 bases, J lost 5 bases, and 7 bases stayed unmatched. The CDR3 extends over 15 amino acids. Germline CDR1 SGHRS, CDR2 YFSETQ.

The chain has TRBV6-2 or TRBV6-3 and TRBJ2-7; 7 bases are a match to TRBD2. With V trimmed by 4 bases and J by 2 bases, 2 bases remained unmatched. Per germline, CDR1 MNHEY and CDR2 SVGEGT. The CDR3 has 13 residues. CDR3 loop: CASSFTSAYEQYV. CDR3 DNA sequence: TGTGCCAGCAGTTTCACTAGCGCCTACGAGCAGTACGTC.

The chain employs TRBV7-3 and TRBJ2-1, with 8 bases aligning to TRBD2. This CDR3 spans 16 amino acids. Germline V gives CDR1 SGHTA, CDR2 FQGTGA. Trimming took 6 bases from V and 4 from J; bases not matched to a gene: 11. The CDR3 bases are TGTGCCAGCAGTCCACTCAGCGGGGGACTATACAATGAGCAGTTCTTC. Amino acids: CASSPLSGGLYNEQFF.

V gene TRBV7-6 combines with J gene TRBJ1-5; a weak D match, TRBD1 (6 bases). The germline CDR1 and CDR2 sequences are SGHVS and FNYEAQ. Trimming stripped 1 base from V and 3 bases from J, with 10 bases between. This CDR3 has 15 residues. CDR3 coding DNA: TGTGCCAGCAGCTTAGGGGGGGGCGTCAATCAGCCCCAGCATTTT. Its protein is CASSLGGGVNQPQHF.

V and J are TRBV7-9 and TRBJ2-6; 10 nucleotides agree with TRBD1. Germline CDR1 reads SEHNR; CDR2 reads FQNEAQ (reference sequence). CDR3 length: 17 amino acids. V shed 1 base and J 2 bases; nucleotides not matched to a gene: 2. This CDR3 is CASSLGTGGAGANVLTF. CDR3 DNA sequence: TGTGCCAGCAGCTTAGGGACAGGGGGAGCTGGGGCCAACGTCCTGACTTTC.

This chain links TRBV3-1 (or the pseudogene TRBV3-2) with TRBJ1-2; no firm D call. This CDR3 comprises 16 residues. Germline lookup yields CDR1 LGHDT and CDR2 YNNKEL (reference sequence). The V gene lost 0 bases and the J gene lost 5 bases, with 16 bases spanning the gap. The CDR3 DNA reads as TGTGCCAGCAGCCAAGATCTAGGGCCGGGATGGTATGGCTACACCTTC. Encoded protein: CASSQDLGPGWYGYTF.

The J gene is TRBJ2-3, the V gene TRBV28; weak D call: TRBD1 (6 bases). The CDR3 is 16 residues long. The V gene's germline CDR1 is MDHEN and CDR2 SYDVKM. V lost 5 bases to trimming and J lost 0 bases, with 15 bases between them. The CDR3 spells CASSVQQGSSTDTQYF. Written as DNA, the CDR3 is TGTGCCAGCAGTGTCCAACAGGGATCTAGCACAGATACGCAGTATTTT. The full variable domain, rest sourced from reference TRBV28 and TRBJ2-3, is DVKVTQSSRYLVKRTGEKVFLECVQDMDHENMFWYRQDPGLGLRLIYFSYDVKMKEKGDIPEGYSVSREKKERFSLILESASTNQTSMYLCASSVQQGSSTDTQYFGPGTRLTVL.

The chain employs TRBV28 and TRBJ1-3, with 10 nucleotides matching TRBD1. Per the germline V gene, CDR1 is MDHEN and CDR2 is SYDVKM. V was clipped by 5 bases and J by 6 bases; unmatched bases: 4. This CDR3 contains 14 residues. CDR3 coding DNA: TGTGCCAGCAGTGGACAGGGGGTTGCAAACACCATATATTTT. This translates into CASSGQGVANTIYF.

The chain carries TRBV20-1 and TRBJ1-2; no clear D. This CDR3 comprises 11 residues. Germline V gene data show CDR1 as DFQATT and CDR2 as SNEGSKA (reference sequence). Trimming took 5 bases from V and 5 from J, leaving 9 bases between them. CDR3 region: CSAPLRYGYTF. The CDR3 DNA reads as TGCAGTGCTCCTCTACGGTATGGCTACACCTTC.

This chain joins TRBV3-1 (or the pseudogene TRBV3-2) and TRBJ2-4, with no clear D. Germline V gene data show CDR1 as LGHDT and CDR2 as YNNKEL (reference sequence). This CDR3 region has 15 residues. V lost 1 base and J 0 bases, leaving 7 bases between the germline ends. CDR3 sequence (DNA): TGTGCCAGCAGCCAAGTCTATCTAGCCAAAAACATTCAGTACTTC. Residues: CASSQVYLAKNIQYF.

This chain joins TRBV3-1 (or the pseudogene TRBV3-2) and TRBJ2-5; 7 bases are a match to TRBD1. J gave up 2 bases and V 5 bases, and 5 bases lay outside the gene matches. Germline assignment: CDR1 LGHDT and CDR2 YNNKEL (reference sequence). The CDR3 consists of 14 residues. The CDR3 coding sequence is TGTGCCAGCAGCTCTCCGGGACAGCAAGAGACCCAGTACTTC. It yields the protein CASSSPGQQETQYF.

This clone appeared once. This sequence joins TRBV28 and TRBJ1-4, with D maybe TRBD1 (6 bases). CDR1 MDHEN and CDR2 SYDVKM come from the germline V gene. The V end was cut by 4 bases, the J end by 2 bases, with 8 bases between. The CDR3 is made up of 14 amino acids. Written as DNA, the CDR3 is TGTGCCAGCAGTTGGGGGGGCACTAATGAAAAACTGTTTTTT. It translates to CASSWGGTNEKLFF. Full variable domain (outside the CDR3, taken from reference TRBV28 and TRBJ1-4): DVKVTQSSRYLVKRTGEKVFLECVQDMDHENMFWYRQDPGLGLRLIYFSYDVKMKEKGDIPEGYSVSREKKERFSLILESASTNQTSMYLCASSWGGTNEKLFFGSGTQLSVL.

This clone was counted a few times. This chain joins TRBV5-1 and TRBJ1-2; 8 positions match TRBD1. This CDR3 comprises 14 residues. The V gene's germline CDR1 is SGHRS and CDR2 YFSETQ. V shed 1 base and J 4 bases; nucleotides not matched to a gene: 3. The CDR3 spells CASSLYGQGYGYTF. The CDR3 DNA reads as TGCGCCAGCAGCTTGTACGGACAGGGCTATGGCTACACCTTC.

This chain joins TRBV7-9 and TRBJ1-2; D remains ambiguous. Per the germline V gene, CDR1 is SEHNR and CDR2 is FQNEAQ (reference sequence). The V end was cut by 1 base, the J end by 8 bases, with 8 bases between. This CDR3 region has 12 residues. In DNA, the CDR3 is TGTGCCAGCAGCTTAGTAGTATCCGGCTACACCTTC. Its translation: CASSLVVSGYTF. Looking up the rest from reference TRBV7-9 and TRBJ1-2 gives the full variable domain: DTGVSQNPRHKITKRGQNVTFRCDPISEHNRLYWYRQTLGQGPEFLTYFQNEAQLEKSRLLSDRFSAERPKGSFSTLEIQRTEQGDSAMYLCASSLVVSGYTFGSGTRLTVV.